These 18 T cell receptor beta chains were all obtained from the same sample, sequenced in a study of T cells and Merkel cell carcinoma outcomes. Clones were sequenced by immunoSEQ multiplex PCR, and TCRdb holds only the in-frame ones, with some missing. The table has roughly 270 clones, less than 95% seen once. The source material was tumor tissue from Merkel cell carcinoma. These receptor sequences come from a human donor with Merkel cell carcinoma.

Details on this clone: The junction and the germline gene differ at one end; a read error may be behind it. The chain combines TRBV7-9 with TRBJ1-2; D may be TRBD1 (6 bases). CDR1 is SEHNR, CDR2 FQNEAQ, per germline (reference sequence). This CDR3 region has 16 residues. The CDR3 reads CASSPDSPQANYGYTF. Here the CDR3 DNA reads TGTGCCAGCAGCCCGGACAGCCCACAAGCTAACTATGGTTACACCTTC.

The chain links TRBV4-3 to TRBJ2-2; tentatively, D is TRBD1 (6 bases). The CDR3 has 17 amino acids. V was pared by 1 base and J by 6 bases, with 18 bases between. Germline lookup yields CDR1 LGHNA and CDR2 YSLEER. CDR3 coding DNA: TGCGCCAGCAGCCAAGTCTTCACAGGGCATGTATCCGGGGAGCTGTTTTTT. Its protein is CASSQVFTGHVSGELFF.

The chain is built from TRBV11-2 and TRBJ2-1; D remains unclear. Germline V gives CDR1 SGHAT, CDR2 FQNNGV. V lost 0 bases and J lost 6, with 6 bases in between. The length of the CDR3 is 13 residues. The DNA for the CDR3 is TGTGCCAGCAGCTTAGACTTTAGCAATGAGCAGTTCTTC. Translating gives CASSLDFSNEQFF.

This clone has just one count. The rearrangement uses TRBV10-3 and TRBJ2-4, with a possible D match to TRBD2 (6 bases). V lost 0 bases, J lost 1 base, and 10 bases lay in between. From germline, CDR1 is ENHRY and CDR2 SYGVKD. CDR3 length: 16 amino acids. The CDR3 here is CAISESAEGAKNIQYF. CDR3 bases: TGTGCCATCAGTGAGTCGGCGGAGGGGGCCAAAAACATTCAGTACTTC.

Here the CDR3 reads CASSAGASYNEQFF. CDR3 in DNA: TGTGCCAGCAGTGCGGGAGCTTCCTACAATGAGCAGTTCTTC. V usage is TRBV2 and J usage is TRBJ2-1, with a tentative D call TRBD2 (6 bases). Trimming removed 4 bases at V and 1 base at J, with 8 bases between. This CDR3 is built from 14 residues. Germline CDR1 and CDR2: SNHLY and FYNNEI.

The chain links TRBV7-8 to TRBJ2-5; D is tentatively TRBD1 or TRBD2 (5 bases each). The CDR3 length is 14 residues. The V end was cut by 5 bases, the J end by 7 bases, with 17 bases between. Germline V CDR1 and CDR2: SGHVS, FQNEAQ. CDR3 region: CASSPNERGWTQYF. In nucleotides, the CDR3 is TGTGCCAGCAGCCCCAATGAGAGGGGTTGGACCCAGTACTTC.

The chain links TRBV30 to TRBJ2-5, with D possibly matching TRBD2 (6 bases). CDR1 is GTSNPN and CDR2 is SVGIG in the germline V gene (reference sequence). The CDR3 is 13 amino acids. V lost 0 bases and J 4 bases, leaving 9 bases between the germline ends. Here the CDR3 reads CAWSVRGGETQYF. For the CDR3, the DNA is TGTGCCTGGAGTGTAAGGGGAGGAGAGACCCAGTACTTC. Using reference TRBV30 and TRBJ2-5 for the parts outside the CDR3, the full variable domain is SQTIHQWPATLVQPVGSPLSLECTVEGTSNPNLYWYRQAAGRGLQLLFYSVGIGQISSEVPQNLSASRPQDRQFILSSKKLLLSDSGFYLCAWSVRGGETQYFGPGTRLLVL.

This clone was observed once. This sequence joins TRBV7-8 and TRBJ1-1, with unresolved D. Trimming removed 1 base from V and 4 bases from J, with 7 bases in between. The germline V gene has CDR1 SGHVS and CDR2 FQNEAQ. This CDR3 comprises 13 residues. The CDR3 coding sequence is TGTGCCAGCAGCTTAGGGTGGGGCACTGAAGCTTTCTTT. This sequence encodes CASSLGWGTEAFF.

A remark on this clone: One end of the junction does not line up with germline, which may come from a read error. The gene calls are TRBV6-1 and TRBJ2-3; 10 positions agree with TRBD2. This CDR3 is 15 amino acids long. Per the germline V gene, CDR1 is MNHNS and CDR2 is SASEGT. CDR3 amino acids: CASRGRASGSEIGHF. CDR3 nucleotides: TGTGCCAGCAGGGGACGCGCTAGCGGGAGTGAGATTGGGCATTTT.

The chain couples TRBV7-2 to TRBJ2-5, with D hard to call. The germline V gene encodes CDR1 SGHTA and CDR2 FQGNSA. V was trimmed by 5 bases and J by 4 bases, leaving 14 bases between them. CDR3 length: 14 amino acids. CDR3 DNA sequence: TGTGCCAGCAGCGCGACTCCATCAATAGAGACCCAGTACTTC. Its translation: CASSATPSIETQYF.

This clone has only one observation. The V call is TRBV9, the J call TRBJ2-5; D gene unclear. V lost 4 bases and J 3 bases, leaving 13 bases between the germline ends. This CDR3 is 14 amino acids long. The germline CDR1 and CDR2 sequences are SGDLS and YYNGEE. The CDR3 is CASSRGVGEETQYF. As DNA, the CDR3 is TGTGCCAGCAGCCGTGGGGTTGGGGAAGAGACCCAGTACTTC.

This clone was seen a single time. This chain connects TRBV7-9 to TRBJ2-3; 13 bases map to TRBD2. This CDR3 region has 17 residues. J gave up 5 bases and V 6 bases, and 11 bases lay outside the gene matches. The germline CDR1 and CDR2 sequences are SEHNR and FQNEAQ (reference sequence). CDR3 DNA sequence: TGTGCCAGCAGGACTACCTGGACTAGCGGGGGCGTAGATACGCAGTATTTT. It translates to CASRTTWTSGGVDTQYF. The full variable domain, completed using reference TRBV7-9 and TRBJ2-3, is DTGVSQNPRHKITKRGQNVTFRCDPISEHNRLYWYRQTLGQGPEFLTYFQNEAQLEKSRLLSDRFSAERPKGSFSTLEIQRTEQGDSAMYLCASRTTWTSGGVDTQYFGPGTRLTVL.

This clone has only a few counts. A junction end diverges from the germline sequence, so it may reflect a read error. The rearrangement joins TRBV6-1 to TRBJ2-2; D remains ambiguous. This CDR3 contains 13 residues. Germline-derived CDR1 and CDR2 are MNHNS and SASEGT. CDR3 in amino acids: CATSGSNTGELFF. Here the CDR3 DNA reads TGTGCCACCAGTGGATCGAACACCGGGGAGCTGTTTTTT.

V usage is TRBV7-9 and J usage is TRBJ1-1, with TRBD1 matching 9 bases. The germline CDR1 and CDR2 sequences are SEHNR and FQNEAQ (reference sequence). The CDR3 runs 14 residues. V dropped 5 bases and J dropped 8; count of bases not matched to a gene: 9. DNA of the CDR3: TGTGCCAGCAGCATTCTACAGGGGGCCTCCGAAGCTTTCTTT. Protein sequence: CASSILQGASEAFF.

This clone is a singleton in its sample. The V and J genes are TRBV28 and TRBJ2-1; tentatively, D is TRBD2 (5 bases). Germline lookup yields CDR1 MDHEN and CDR2 SYDVKM. V was pared by 7 bases and J by 3 bases, with 16 bases between. The CDR3 has 15 amino acids. In nucleotides, the CDR3 is TGTGCCAGCAACTCGAGGGAGTACCTCTACAATGAGCAGTTCTTC. Protein product: CASNSREYLYNEQFF.

The chain's CDR3 is CASSYGQRNTEAFF. The CDR3 nucleotides are TGTGCCAGCAGTTACGGCCAACGGAACACTGAAGCTTTCTTT. The rearrangement joins TRBV6-5 to TRBJ1-1; D gene unclear. The CDR3 has 14 residues. Trimming took 2 bases from V and 1 from J, leaving 8 bases between them. Germline V CDR1 and CDR2: MNHEY, SVGAGI.

The rearrangement joins TRBV5-5 to TRBJ1-2, with D possibly being TRBD1 (6 bases). This CDR3 comprises 16 residues. The V end was cut by 0 bases, the J end by 0 bases, with 12 bases between. CDR1 is SGHKS and CDR2 is YYEKEE in the germline V gene (reference sequence). CDR3 sequence (DNA): TGTGCCAGCAGCTTGGCATGGGGGGGCACTAACTATGGCTACACCTTC. Translating it yields CASSLAWGGTNYGYTF. Full variable domain (remainder filled in from reference TRBV5-5 and TRBJ1-2): DAGVTQSPTHLIKTRGQQVTLRCSPISGHKSVSWYQQVLGQGPQFIFQYYEKEERGRGNFPDRFSARQFPNYSSELNVNALLLGDSALYLCASSLAWGGTNYGYTFGSGTRLTVV.

This chain links TRBV6-5 with TRBJ1-2; TRBD1 agrees at 9 bases. Germline CDR1 reads MNHEY; CDR2 reads SVGAGI. Trimming removed 0 bases from V and 5 bases from J; junction bases left unmatched: 4. The CDR3 is made up of 15 amino acids. The CDR3, as DNA: TGTGCCAGCAGTTACTCCGACAGGGGGTCTTATGGCTACACCTTC. Its protein is CASSYSDRGSYGYTF.